This passage covers 18 T cell receptor beta chains from one sample sequenced in a study of identical twins. TCRdb reprocessed the 5' RACE reads with MiXCR, giving one entry per CDR3 protein. The table records roughly 260,000 distinct CDR3 sequences, 6% to 8.5% of them present only once. These data also featured in a second study, about yellow fever vaccine responses in identical twins.

The sequencing sample was made of CD8+ T cells sorted from blood. The receptor set was obtained from a young woman in good health.

At least ten counts were recorded for this clonotype. The V and J genes are TRBV6-5 and TRBJ2-2; D uncertain. The CDR3 consists of 17 residues. V shed 2 bases and J shed 1 base, with 14 bases lying between them. Germline V lookup: CDR1 MNHEY, CDR2 SVGAGI. DNA of the CDR3: TGTGCCAGCAGTTACCTCGCTCAGCAGATGAACACCGGGGAGCTGTTTTTT. Encoded protein: CASSYLAQQMNTGELFF.

The chain carries TRBV10-2 and TRBJ2-7; D remains ambiguous. CDR3 length: 16 residues. V was trimmed by 5 bases and J by 4 bases, leaving 21 bases between them. The germline V gene encodes CDR1 WSHSY and CDR2 SAAADI. The CDR3 nucleotides read TGCGCCAGCAGTTTAAGTACGGGCTACCGTACGTACGAGCAGTACTTC. This gives the protein CASSLSTGYRTYEQYF.

This clonotype came up many times. The V gene is TRBV9, the J gene TRBJ1-2; D remains ambiguous. The germline V gene has CDR1 SGDLS and CDR2 YYNGEE. V shed 5 bases and J shed 2 bases, with 10 bases lying between them. The length of the CDR3 is 13 residues. The chain's CDR3 is CASRNQKNYGYTF. For the CDR3, the DNA is TGTGCCAGCAGAAACCAGAAAAACTATGGCTACACCTTC.

V is TRBV20-1 and J is TRBJ2-2; the match to TRBD1 covers 8 bases. With 2 bases clipped from V and 4 bases from J, the junction kept 9 bases outside the gene matches. Germline V gives CDR1 DFQATT, CDR2 SNEGSKA (reference sequence). The CDR3 sequence is 16 residues long. CDR3 loop: CSARQGALGGTGELFF. CDR3 in DNA: TGCAGTGCTAGACAGGGGGCTCTAGGCGGCACCGGGGAGCTGTTTTTT.

This clonotype occurred many times. V gene TRBV5-1 combines with J gene TRBJ2-7; D uncertain. This CDR3 is built from 13 residues. V dropped 2 bases and J dropped 0 bases, with 6 bases sitting between them. Germline V gives CDR1 SGHRS, CDR2 YFSETQ. In DNA, the CDR3 is TGCGCCAGCAGCTTTGGCATCTCCTACGAGCAGTACTTC. Translating gives CASSFGISYEQYF.

This clonotype showed up just a few times. V gene TRBV7-9 combines with J gene TRBJ2-7; unclear D gene. The V gene's germline CDR1 is SEHNR and CDR2 FQNEAQ (reference sequence). This CDR3 is 13 amino acids long. The V end lost 5 bases, the J end lost 5 bases, and 13 bases lay between the germline ends. In nucleotides, the CDR3 is TGTGCCAGCAGCCCTCTAGGTAGACACGAGCAGTACTTC. Translated, it gives CASSPLGRHEQYF. The entire variable domain, with the rest obtained from reference TRBV7-9 and TRBJ2-7, is as follows: DTGVSQNPRHKITKRGQNVTFRCDPISEHNRLYWYRQTLGQGPEFLTYFQNEAQLEKSRLLSDRFSAERPKGSFSTLEIQRTEQGDSAMYLCASSPLGRHEQYFGPGTRLTVT.

This sequence joins TRBV28 and TRBJ2-7, with 7 bases aligning to TRBD2. Germline assignment: CDR1 MDHEN and CDR2 SYDVKM. This CDR3 spans 14 amino acids. The V gene end was trimmed by 3 bases and the J gene end by 7 bases; junction bases not matched to a gene: 9. For the CDR3, the DNA is TGTGCCAGCAGTTTCCAGGGTTGGGGAGGGGAGCAGTACGTC. Its translation is CASSFQGWGGEQYV.

This clonotype was counted between two and nine times. The rearrangement joins TRBV3-1 to TRBJ2-5, with 7 nucleotides matching TRBD1. Germline CDR1 reads LGHDT; CDR2 reads YNNKEL (reference sequence). V gave up 0 bases and J gave up 5 bases; unmatched junction bases: 12. The CDR3 totals 17 residues. The CDR3 reads CASSQDATGDPGETQYF. DNA for the CDR3: TGTGCCAGCAGCCAAGACGCAACAGGGGACCCTGGGGAGACCCAGTACTTC.

This clonotype was picked up many times. The V and J genes are TRBV6-5 and TRBJ1-1, with D unclear. Germline V gives CDR1 MNHEY, CDR2 SVGAGI. The CDR3 consists of 15 residues. V shed 4 bases and J shed 0 bases, with 12 bases lying between them. The CDR3 is CASSWQASMNTEAFF. CDR3 bases: TGTGCCAGCAGTTGGCAGGCCTCCATGAACACTGAAGCTTTCTTT.

J is TRBJ2-1 and V is TRBV6-4; 11 bases are a match to TRBD2. Trimming cost V 4 bases and J 6 bases; bases outside gene matches: 2. The CDR3 spans 14 residues. Germline V lookup: CDR1 MRHNA, CDR2 SNTAGT. CDR3 amino acids: CASSGSGGANEQFF. In DNA, the CDR3 is TGTGCCAGCAGTGGTAGCGGGGGGGCCAATGAGCAGTTCTTC.

This clonotype was found many times. CDR3 residues: CASSLGLTGYTQYF. The CDR3 DNA is TGTGCCAGCAGCTTAGGCCTGACAGGGTACACGCAGTATTTT. The chain recombines TRBV11-2 with TRBJ2-3; 7 bases agree with TRBD1. The V and J ends lost 1 base and 9 bases, in that order; junction bases with no gene match: 7. The germline CDR1 and CDR2 sequences are SGHAT and FQNNGV. The CDR3 is made up of 14 amino acids.

This clonotype was seen more than once but under ten times. This chain joins TRBV10-3 and TRBJ2-7; 13 positions match TRBD2. Trimming took 4 bases from V and 6 from J; bases not matched to a gene: 9. This CDR3 is built from 16 residues. Per the germline V gene, CDR1 is ENHRY and CDR2 is SYGVKD. The CDR3: CAISARTSGSGGEQYF. In DNA form, the CDR3 reads TGTGCCATCAGTGCGAGGACTAGCGGGAGTGGGGGCGAGCAGTACTTC.

V is TRBV11-2 and J is TRBJ2-3, with unresolved D. V was clipped by 0 bases and J by 3 bases, with 13 bases between them. This CDR3 is 16 amino acids long. Germline V gene lookup returns CDR1 SGHAT and CDR2 FQNNGV. CDR3 sequence reads: CASSLEQYDPTDTQYF. Written as DNA, the CDR3 is TGTGCCAGCAGCTTAGAACAGTACGATCCAACAGATACGCAGTATTTT. Looking up the rest from reference TRBV11-2 and TRBJ2-3 gives the full variable domain: EAGVAQSPRYKIIEKRQSVAFWCNPISGHATLYWYQQILGQGPKLLIQFQNNGVVDDSQLPKDRFSAERLKGVDSTLKIQPAKLEDSAVYLCASSLEQYDPTDTQYFGPGTRLTVL.

V gene TRBV27 combines with J gene TRBJ2-3; the D gene is possibly TRBD2 (7 bases). CDR1 is MNHEY and CDR2 is SMNVEV in the germline V gene (reference sequence). Trimming pared 6 bases from V and 2 bases from J, leaving 12 bases between. This CDR3 region has 14 residues. The CDR3 DNA reads as TGTGCCAGCAGGAGGGGGGGATACACAGATACGCAGTATTTT. Its protein is CASRRGGYTDTQYF.

A few counts support this clonotype. The chain recombines TRBV12-3 or TRBV12-4 with TRBJ2-3, with TRBD1 as a possible D gene (6 bases). The CDR3 is made up of 14 amino acids. This CDR3 reads CAEGQGRGADTQYF. The CDR3 nucleotides read TGTGCAGAGGGTCAGGGGAGAGGTGCAGATACGCAGTATTTT.

This clonotype has a handful of counts. The chain is built from TRBV29-1 and TRBJ2-1, with 14 nucleotides matching TRBD2. Germline trimming cut 4 bases from V and 2 bases from J; bases unmatched to any gene: 4. The CDR3 has 16 residues. The germline CDR1 and CDR2 sequences are SQVTM and ANQGSEA. This CDR3 is CSVVGLAGGTYNEQFF. The CDR3 DNA reads TGCAGCGTTGTCGGACTAGCGGGAGGAACCTACAATGAGCAGTTCTTC.

This clonotype was observed a few times. The rearrangement joins TRBV5-6 to TRBJ2-1; the D is unclear. The CDR3 has 11 residues. The germline V gene has CDR1 SGHDT and CDR2 YYEEEE. Trimming stripped 5 bases from V and 12 bases from J, with 12 bases between. For the CDR3, the DNA is TGTGCCAGCAGTTCGAACTCAGGGCAGTTCTTC. Protein: CASSSNSGQFF. The full variable domain, its missing parts supplied by reference TRBV5-6 and TRBJ2-1, is DAGVTQSPTHLIKTRGQQVTLRCSPKSGHDTVSWYQQALGQGPQFIFQYYEEEERQRGNFPDRFSGHQFPNYSSELNVNALLLGDSALYLCASSSNSGQFFGPGTRLTVL.

The chain carries TRBV27 and TRBJ2-7; 8 bases line up with TRBD2. With V trimmed by 6 bases and J by 2 bases, 6 bases remained unmatched. This CDR3 spans 14 amino acids. Germline CDR1 MNHEY, CDR2 SMNVEV (reference sequence). The DNA of the CDR3 is TGTGCCAGCAGCAGCGGACTAGCCCCCTACGAGCAGTACTTC. Translating gives CASSSGLAPYEQYF.